This T cell receptor beta chain was sequenced in a study of Ad26.COV2.S vaccination and SARS-CoV-2 variants. Across the study: Ad26.COV2.S, an intramuscular injection, was given once or twice 56 days apart.

CDR1 SGHTA and CDR2 FQGNSA come from the germline V gene. CDR3 length: 16 amino acids. V dropped 0 bases and J dropped 0; count of bases not matched to a gene: 2. The protocol was immunoSEQ multiplex PCR, while the TCRdb copy is restricted to in-frame clones and leaves out a portion. The table shows 500,000 or so clones, with 70% to 90% occurring only once. General study findings and limits: In vaccinated individuals, spike-specific CD8+ and CD4+ T cell responses reportedly displayed substantial breadth.

The treatment here: some 20 received Ad26.COV2.S at low or high dose, single or two shots; 5 received placebo; per-sample allocation not given. Samples analyzed were those drawn on day 63 after the first vaccine or placebo injection. Notes on this clone: As yet, its antigen is unknown.

This receptor was identified in a person between 18 and 59 years old who received the Ad26.COV2.S COVID-19 vaccine or a placebo. The chain employs TRBV7-2 and TRBJ1-3; 7 bases are shared with TRBD1. Sequenced here: peripheral blood, sampled in a trial of Ad26.COV2.S vaccine versus placebo. CDR3 DNA sequence: TGTGCCAGCAGCTTAGCCGGGACAGTCTCTGGAAACACCATATATTTT. Translating it yields CASSLAGTVSGNTIYF. Together with reference TRBV7-2 and TRBJ1-3, the CDR3 gives the full variable domain: GAGVSQSPSNKVTEKGKDVELRCDPISGHTALYWYRQSLGQGLEFLIYFQGNSAPDKSGLPSDRFSAERTGGSVSTLTIQRTQQEDSAVYLCASSLAGTVSGNTIYFGEGSWLTVV.